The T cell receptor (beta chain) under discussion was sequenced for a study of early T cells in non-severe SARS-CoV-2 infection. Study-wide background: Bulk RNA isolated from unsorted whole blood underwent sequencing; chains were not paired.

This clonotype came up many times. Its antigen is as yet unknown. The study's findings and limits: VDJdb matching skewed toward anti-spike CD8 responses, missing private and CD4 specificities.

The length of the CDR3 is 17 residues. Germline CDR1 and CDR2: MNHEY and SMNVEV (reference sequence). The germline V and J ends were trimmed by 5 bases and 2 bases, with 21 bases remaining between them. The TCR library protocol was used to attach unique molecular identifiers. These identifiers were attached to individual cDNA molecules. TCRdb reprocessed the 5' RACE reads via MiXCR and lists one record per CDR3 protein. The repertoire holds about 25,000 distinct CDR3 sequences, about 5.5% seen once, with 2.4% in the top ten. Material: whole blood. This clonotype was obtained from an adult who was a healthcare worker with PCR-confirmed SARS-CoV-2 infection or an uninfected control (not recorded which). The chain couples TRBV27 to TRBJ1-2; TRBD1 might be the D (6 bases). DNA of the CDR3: TGTGCCAGCAGTAGCTCCGGGACAAACCGTAAGAACTATGGCTACACCTTC. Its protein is CASSSSGTNRKNYGYTF.